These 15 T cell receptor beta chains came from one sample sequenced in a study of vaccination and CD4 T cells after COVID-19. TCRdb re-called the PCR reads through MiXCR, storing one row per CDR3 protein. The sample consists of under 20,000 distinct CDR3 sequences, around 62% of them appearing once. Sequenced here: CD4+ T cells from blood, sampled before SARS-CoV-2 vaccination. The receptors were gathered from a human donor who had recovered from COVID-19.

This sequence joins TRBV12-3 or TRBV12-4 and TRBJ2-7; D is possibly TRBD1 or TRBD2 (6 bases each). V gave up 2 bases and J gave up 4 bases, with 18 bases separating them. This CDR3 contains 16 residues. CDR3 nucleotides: TGTGCCAGCAGTTTACGGGGGACACCGCCTACGTACGAGCAGTACTTC. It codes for CASSLRGTPPTYEQYF.

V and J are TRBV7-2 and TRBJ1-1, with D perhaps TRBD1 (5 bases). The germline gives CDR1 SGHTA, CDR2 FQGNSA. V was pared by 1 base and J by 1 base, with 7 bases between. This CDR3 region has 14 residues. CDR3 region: CASSLVGENTEAFF. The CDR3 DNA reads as TGTGCCAGCAGCTTAGTGGGGGAGAACACTGAAGCTTTCTTT.

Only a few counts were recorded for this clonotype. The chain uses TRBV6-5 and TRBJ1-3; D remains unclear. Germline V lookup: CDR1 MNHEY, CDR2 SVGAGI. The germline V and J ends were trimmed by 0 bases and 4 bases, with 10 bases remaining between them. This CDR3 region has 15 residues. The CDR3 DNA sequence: TGTGCCAGCAGTTACTCGTCCACTCGAGGAAACACCATATATTTT. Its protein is CASSYSSTRGNTIYF.

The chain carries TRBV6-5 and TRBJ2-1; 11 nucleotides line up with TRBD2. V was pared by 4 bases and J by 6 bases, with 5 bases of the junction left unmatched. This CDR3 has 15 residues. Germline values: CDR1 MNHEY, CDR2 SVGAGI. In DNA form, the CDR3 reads TGTGCCAGCAGTTTTAGCGGGAGGGCAGGCAATGAGCAGTTCTTC. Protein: CASSFSGRAGNEQFF.

The chain's CDR3 is CSASSRAAVNIQYF. The CDR3 nucleotides read TGCAGTGCTAGTAGCAGGGCGGCGGTGAACATTCAGTACTTC. The chain is built from TRBV20-1 and TRBJ2-4; TRBD1 might be the D (5 bases). Germline CDR1 and CDR2: DFQATT and SNEGSKA (reference sequence). The CDR3 is made up of 14 amino acids. Deletions cut 3 bases from V and 7 bases from J, with 16 bases between.

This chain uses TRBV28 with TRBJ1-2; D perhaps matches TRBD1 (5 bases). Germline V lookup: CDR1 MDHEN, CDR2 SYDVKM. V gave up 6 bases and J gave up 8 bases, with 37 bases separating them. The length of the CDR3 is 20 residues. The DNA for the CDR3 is TGTGCCAGCAGCCCTTCTAATCTGGCAACTTTCTGGGGCCTGGGGGGGGGCTACACCTTC. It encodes CASSPSNLATFWGLGGGYTF.

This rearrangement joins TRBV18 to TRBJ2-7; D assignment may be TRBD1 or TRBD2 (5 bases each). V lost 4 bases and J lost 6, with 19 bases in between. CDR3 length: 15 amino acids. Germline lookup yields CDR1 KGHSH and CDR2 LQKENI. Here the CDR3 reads CASSQYEGRFGEQYF. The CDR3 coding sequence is TGTGCCAGCTCACAATATGAGGGACGGTTCGGCGAGCAGTACTTC.

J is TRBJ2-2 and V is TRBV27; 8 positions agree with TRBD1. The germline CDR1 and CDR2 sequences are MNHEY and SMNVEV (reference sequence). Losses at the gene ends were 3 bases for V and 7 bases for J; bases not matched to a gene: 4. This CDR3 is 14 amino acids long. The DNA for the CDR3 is TGTGCCAGCAGTTTCAGGGGGCAAGTCGGGGAGCTGTTTTTT. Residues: CASSFRGQVGELFF.

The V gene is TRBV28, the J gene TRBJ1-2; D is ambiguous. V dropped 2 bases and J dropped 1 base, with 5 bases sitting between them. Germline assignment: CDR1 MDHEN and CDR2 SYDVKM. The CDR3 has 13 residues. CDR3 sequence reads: CASSLPINYGYTF. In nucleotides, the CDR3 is TGTGCCAGCAGTTTACCGATTAACTATGGCTACACCTTC.

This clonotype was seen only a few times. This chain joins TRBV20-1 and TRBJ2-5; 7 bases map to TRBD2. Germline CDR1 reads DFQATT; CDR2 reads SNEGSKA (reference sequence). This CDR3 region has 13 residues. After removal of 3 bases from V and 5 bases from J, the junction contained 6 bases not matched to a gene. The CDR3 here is CSASREVHETQYF. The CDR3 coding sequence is TGCAGTGCTAGTCGGGAGGTGCATGAGACCCAGTACTTC.

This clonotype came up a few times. The CDR3 is CASRLTGVSYNSPLHF. The DNA of the CDR3 is TGTGCCAGCAGGCTAACAGGGGTCTCCTATAATTCACCCCTCCACTTT. V and J are TRBV27 and TRBJ1-6; 7 bases line up with TRBD1. The germline gives CDR1 MNHEY, CDR2 SMNVEV (reference sequence). The CDR3 has 16 amino acids. Trimming at V came to 6 bases and at J to 0 bases, leaving 5 bases not matched to a gene.

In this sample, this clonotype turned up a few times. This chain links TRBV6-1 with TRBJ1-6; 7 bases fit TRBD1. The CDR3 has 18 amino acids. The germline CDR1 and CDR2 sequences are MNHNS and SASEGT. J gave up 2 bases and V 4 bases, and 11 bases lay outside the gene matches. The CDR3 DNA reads TGTGCCAGCAGTGCCCGATCGGACAGGCGGCCCTATAATTCACCCCTCCACTTT. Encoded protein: CASSARSDRRPYNSPLHF.

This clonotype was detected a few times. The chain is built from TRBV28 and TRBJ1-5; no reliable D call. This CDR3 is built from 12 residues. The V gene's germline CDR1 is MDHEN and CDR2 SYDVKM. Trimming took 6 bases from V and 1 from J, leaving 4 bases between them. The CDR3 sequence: CASSPSNQPQHF. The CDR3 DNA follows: TGTGCCAGCAGCCCAAGCAATCAGCCCCAGCATTTT.

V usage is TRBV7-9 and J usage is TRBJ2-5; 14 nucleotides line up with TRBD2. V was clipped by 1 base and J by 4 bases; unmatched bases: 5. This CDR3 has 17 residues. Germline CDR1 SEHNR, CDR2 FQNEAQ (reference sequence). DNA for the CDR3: TGTGCCAGCAGCTTAGGACTAGCGGGAGGGCCTGGAGAGACCCAGTACTTC. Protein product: CASSLGLAGGPGETQYF.

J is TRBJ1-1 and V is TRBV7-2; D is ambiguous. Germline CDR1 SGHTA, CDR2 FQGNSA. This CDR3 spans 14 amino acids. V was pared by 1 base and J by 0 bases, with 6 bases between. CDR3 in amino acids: CASSLGTVNTEAFF. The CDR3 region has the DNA TGTGCCAGCAGCTTAGGGACGGTGAACACTGAAGCTTTCTTT.